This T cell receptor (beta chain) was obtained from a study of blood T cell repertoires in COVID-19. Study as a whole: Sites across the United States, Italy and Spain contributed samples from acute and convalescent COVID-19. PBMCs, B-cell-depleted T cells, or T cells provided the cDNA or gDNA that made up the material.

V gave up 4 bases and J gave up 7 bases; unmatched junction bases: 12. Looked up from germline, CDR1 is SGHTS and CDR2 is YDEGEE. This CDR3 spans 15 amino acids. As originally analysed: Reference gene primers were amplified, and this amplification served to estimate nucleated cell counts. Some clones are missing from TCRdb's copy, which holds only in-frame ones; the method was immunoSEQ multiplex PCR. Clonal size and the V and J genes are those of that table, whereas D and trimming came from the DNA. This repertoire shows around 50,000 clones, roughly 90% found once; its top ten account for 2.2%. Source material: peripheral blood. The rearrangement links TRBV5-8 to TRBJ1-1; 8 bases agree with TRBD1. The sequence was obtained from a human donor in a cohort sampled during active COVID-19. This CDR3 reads CASSSTWTGKNEAFF. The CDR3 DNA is TGTGCCAGCAGCAGCACCTGGACAGGGAAAAATGAAGCTTTCTTT.